This T cell receptor beta chain comes out of a study of blood T cell repertoires in COVID-19. The length of the CDR3 is 15 residues. The germline V gene has CDR1 MNHEY and CDR2 SMNVEV (reference sequence). Trimming removed 7 bases from V and 3 bases from J; junction bases left unmatched: 4. Clones were read by immunoSEQ multiplex PCR, and TCRdb kept only the in-frame ones, dropping some. This sample has around 360,000 clones, with 70% to 90% found just once. The origin of this receptor is a man aged 40-50 years in a cohort exposed to, infected with or recovered from COVID-19 (not recorded which). The chain carries TRBV27 and TRBJ2-3, with TRBD2 matching 13 bases. Sequencing was done on a sample of PBMCs or T cells enriched from blood (not recorded which). The CDR3 reads CASTGLAGATDTQYF. DNA for the CDR3: TGTGCCAGCACCGGACTAGCGGGAGCAACAGATACGCAGTATTTT.